In its sample, the clone carrying this T cell receptor (beta chain) was seen a few times. The antigen remains unidentified. Germline CDR1 reads ENHRY; CDR2 reads SYGVKD. Trimming took off 7 bases at V and 1 base at J, with 17 bases between the two ends. The CDR3 has 16 residues. The data stem from a study of T-cell memory formation after mild COVID-19. Overall study: The TCR clusters were mostly specific to one donor. General study results and limits: Clones from the second wave (peaking day 37) had unconfirmed SARS-CoV-2 specificity. A subset of responding clones appeared in pre-infection memory, suggesting cross-reactive memory joined.

Constant-segment primers and 5'RACE yielded cDNA libraries for TCR alpha and TCR beta, each carrying sample barcodes and UMIs. MiXCR, applied by TCRdb to the 5' RACE reads, yields one record per CDR3 protein. The sample includes hundreds of thousands of distinct CDR3 sequences, just over 20% of them seen just once. The chain has TRBV10-3 and TRBJ2-1; perhaps TRBD2 as D (6 bases). Material for sequencing was PBMCs or a T cell subset sorted from them (not recorded which). The TCR was taken from an adult woman who had mild COVID-19 (a few samples of this study predate the infection). Cell type and time point are not known. The CDR3 sequence: CAITARAGESYNEQFF. The CDR3 DNA reads as TGTGCCATCACCGCCAGAGCGGGTGAGTCCTACAATGAGCAGTTCTTC.